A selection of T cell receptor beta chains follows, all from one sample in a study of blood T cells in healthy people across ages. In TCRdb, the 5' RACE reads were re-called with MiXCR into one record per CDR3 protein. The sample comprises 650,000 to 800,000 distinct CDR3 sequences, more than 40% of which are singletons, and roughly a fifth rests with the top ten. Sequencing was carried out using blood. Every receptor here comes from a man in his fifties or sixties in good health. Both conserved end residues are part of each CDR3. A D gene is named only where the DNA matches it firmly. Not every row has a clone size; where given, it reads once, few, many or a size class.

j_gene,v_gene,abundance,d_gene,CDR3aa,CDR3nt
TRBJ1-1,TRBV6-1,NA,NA,CASSEAVWGTEAFF,TGTGCCAGCAGTGAAGCGGTATGGGGCACTGAAGCTTTCTTT
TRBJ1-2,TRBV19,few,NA,CASSMDGGRGGYTF,TGTGCCAGTAGTATGGATGGTGGCAGGGGCGGCTACACCTTC
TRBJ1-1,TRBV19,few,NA,CASSMGENTEAFF,TGTGCCAGTAGTATGGGGGAGAACACTGAAGCTTTCTTT
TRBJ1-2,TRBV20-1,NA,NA,CSAREDSLNYGYTF,TGCAGTGCTAGGGAAGACAGTTTAAACTATGGCTACACCTTC
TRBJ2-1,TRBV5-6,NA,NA,CASSYTDRGHEQFF,TGTGCCAGCAGCTATACGGATCGCGGGCATGAGCAGTTCTTC
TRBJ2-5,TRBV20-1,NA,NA,CSAIPLKGPQETQYF,TGCAGTGCTATTCCCTTAAAGGGACCCCAAGAGACCCAGTACTTC
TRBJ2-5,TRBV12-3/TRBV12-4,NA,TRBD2,CASSLGTSGGDYEEQYF,TGTGCCAGCAGTTTGGGGACTAGCGGGGGGGACTACGAGGAGCAGTACTTC
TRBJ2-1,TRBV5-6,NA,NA,CASRTIRGNEQFF,TGTGCCAGCAGAACGATCCGAGGGAATGAGCAGTTCTTC
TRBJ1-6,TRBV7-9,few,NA,CASSLRQGSSPLHF,TGTGCCAGCAGCTTAAGGCAGGGGAGTTCACCCCTCCACTTT
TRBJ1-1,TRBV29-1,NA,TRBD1,CSVGGRGKNTEAFF,TGCAGCGTGGGGGGCAGGGGGAAGAACACTGAAGCTTTCTTT